The 4 T cell receptor beta chains below all came from one sample that was sequenced in a study of Tregs in tolerant kidney transplant recipients. The method was immunoSEQ multiplex PCR; TCRdb's version includes in-frame clones alone and lacks a portion of them. This table holds about 21,000 clones, 81% found once. The nonmyeloablative bone marrow transplants came from related graft donors, with transient mixed chimerism. This sample comprised CD8+ T cells from blood (PBMCs), obtained 6 months after the transplant. These receptors were collected from a human patient who received a combined kidney and bone marrow transplant. Some T cells may trace back to the graft donor.

The gene calls are TRBV9 and TRBJ1-4; D call uncertain. This CDR3 comprises 16 residues. V was pared by 3 bases and J by 0 bases, with 12 bases between. From germline, CDR1 is SGDLS and CDR2 YYNGEE. The CDR3 sequence: CASSGINSPTNEKLFF. In DNA, the CDR3 is TGTGCCAGCAGCGGCATAAACTCCCCAACTAATGAAAAACTGTTTTTT.

This chain uses TRBV5-4 with TRBJ2-7; 11 bases are shared with TRBD2. This CDR3 has 15 amino acids. J was trimmed by 0 bases and V by 2 bases; bases with no gene match: 1. Germline CDR1 is SGHNT and CDR2 is YYREEE (reference sequence). Here the CDR3 DNA reads TGTGCCAGCAGCTTCACTAGCGGGAGCTCCTACGAGCAGTACTTC. It codes for CASSFTSGSSYEQYF.

The chain joins TRBV7-2 to TRBJ2-1, with 9 positions matching TRBD1. The germline V gene encodes CDR1 SGHTA and CDR2 FQGNSA. The CDR3 extends over 15 amino acids. The V segment lost 3 bases and the J segment 7 bases; nucleotides outside the gene matches: 7. The CDR3 spells CASSFPGTGKNEQFF. CDR3 coding DNA: TGTGCCAGCAGCTTCCCGGGGACAGGGAAGAATGAGCAGTTCTTC.

J is TRBJ2-1 and V is TRBV2; 10 nucleotides align to TRBD2. Germline V gene sequence: CDR1 SNHLY, CDR2 FYNNEI. The V and J ends lost 2 bases and 7 bases, in that order; junction bases with no gene match: 11. This CDR3 is 17 amino acids long. CDR3 loop: CASSERGQRGGLNEQFF. CDR3 DNA: TGTGCCAGCAGTGAACGGGGGCAGCGGGGGGGCCTAAATGAGCAGTTCTTC.